These T cell receptor beta chains were read from a single sample in a study of cytomegalovirus exposure and HLA in healthy donors. The table came from immunoSEQ multiplex PCR; TCRdb's copy has only in-frame clones and leaves some out. The table lists tens of thousands of clones, roughly nine tenths of them singletons. Input material: PBMCs. Source of these receptors: a woman aged 18-30 years in good health and CMV-seronegative. CDR3s include the opening cysteine and the closing phenylalanine or tryptophan. The D gene is left open where the match is weak. The listing skips clone size in some rows; elsewhere it reads once, few, many or a size class.

size: .; D: .; J: TRBJ2-5; V: TRBV18; DNA: TGTGCCAGCTCTCCCCGAGGTAGTAGGCAAGAGACCCAGTACTTC; CDR3: CASSPRGSRQETQYF
size: .; D: TRBD1; J: TRBJ1-2; V: TRBV27; DNA: TGTGCCAGCAGTTTTTCGGCGGGGACAGGGGCTAACTATGGCTACACCTTC; CDR3: CASSFSAGTGANYGYTF
size: .; D: .; J: TRBJ2-3; V: TRBV27; DNA: TGTGCCAGCAGTTTGCGGCTCGCTAGCACAGATACGCAGTATTTT; CDR3: CASSLRLASTDTQYF
size: .; D: .; J: TRBJ2-1; V: TRBV15; DNA: TGTGCCACCAGCAGTACGGGCTCCTACAATGAGCAGTTCTTC; CDR3: CATSSTGSYNEQFF
size: once; D: .; J: TRBJ2-3; V: TRBV9; DNA: TGTGCCAGCAGCGTAGTGGCGGGGTCGGGGACAGATACGCAGTATTTT; CDR3: CASSVVAGSGTDTQYF
size: once; D: TRBD1; J: TRBJ2-6; V: TRBV7-7; DNA: TGTGCTAGCAGCCCGACAGGGTCGAGGGCCAACGTCCTGACTTTC; CDR3: CASSPTGSRANVLTF
size: .; D: .; J: TRBJ1-4; V: TRBV19; DNA: TGTGCCAGTAGCGACCCGGGGGGCAGGTACGGTGAAAAACTGTTTTTT; CDR3: CASSDPGGRYGEKLFF
size: .; D: .; J: TRBJ2-2; V: TRBV7-9; DNA: TGTGCCAGCAGCTTGTCACCCTCCGGGGGGGAGCTGTTTTTT; CDR3: CASSLSPSGGELFF
size: .; D: .; J: TRBJ1-1; V: TRBV13; DNA: TGTGCCAGCAGCCCCTCTCTGAGGGCAACAGGGTTTGGCACTGAAGCTTTCTTT; CDR3: CASSPSLRATGFGTEAFF
size: .; D: .; J: TRBJ1-2; V: TRBV19; DNA: TGTGCCAGTAGTATCGGGGGGGACACCTATGGCTACACCTTC; CDR3: CASSIGGDTYGYTF